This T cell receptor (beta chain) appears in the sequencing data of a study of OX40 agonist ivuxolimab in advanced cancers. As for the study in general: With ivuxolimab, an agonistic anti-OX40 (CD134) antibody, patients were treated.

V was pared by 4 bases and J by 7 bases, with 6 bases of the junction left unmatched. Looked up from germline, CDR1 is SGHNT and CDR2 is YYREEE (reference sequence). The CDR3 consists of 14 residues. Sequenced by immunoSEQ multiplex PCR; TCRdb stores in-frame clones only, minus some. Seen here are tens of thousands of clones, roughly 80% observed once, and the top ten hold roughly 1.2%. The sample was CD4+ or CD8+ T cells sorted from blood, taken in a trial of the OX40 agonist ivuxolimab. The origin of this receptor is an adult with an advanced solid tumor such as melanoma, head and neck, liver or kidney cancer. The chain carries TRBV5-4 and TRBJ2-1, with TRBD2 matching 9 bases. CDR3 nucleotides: TGTGCCAGCAGCATAGCGGGGGTTTGGAATGAGCAGTTCTTC. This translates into CASSIAGVWNEQFF.